The 15 T cell receptor beta chains below were found in one sample sequenced in a study of beta chain features in type 1 diabetes. Overall study findings and caveats: TCRB CDR3s from Type 1 diabetes patients were moderately but significantly shorter in all four CD4+ subsets.

Antigens for these TCRs are unknown. The whole isolated RNA underwent reverse transcription, so sequencing captured expressed TCRB transcripts. Profiling relied on immunoSEQ multiplex PCR, and the TCRdb table lists in-frame clones only, not all of them. The sample lists some 63,000 clones, approximately 47% occurring once. Sequencing was performed on central memory CD4+ T cells from blood. The receptors were sampled from a man aged 30 to 45 with type 1 diabetes.

This clone was recorded a few times. The chain recombines TRBV4-2 with TRBJ2-1; 11 bases agree with TRBD2. After removal of 4 bases from V and 8 bases from J, the junction contained 10 bases not matched to a gene. The CDR3 is 16 amino acids. The germline gives CDR1 LGHNA, CDR2 YNFKEQ. DNA of the CDR3: TGTGCCAGCAGCCCTGGGACTAGCGGACCTGGGGATGAGCAGTTCTTC. Its protein is CASSPGTSGPGDEQFF.

The V and J genes are TRBV11-3 and TRBJ1-5; D is uncertain. CDR1 is SGHNT and CDR2 is YENEEA in the germline V gene. This CDR3 is built from 13 residues. V lost 1 base and J lost 6, with 7 bases in between. CDR3 residues: CASSLGEGQPQHF. CDR3 coding DNA: TGTGCCAGCAGCTTAGGGGAGGGTCAGCCCCAGCATTTT.

This clone was picked up a small number of times. The chain links TRBV7-2 to TRBJ2-4; 7 nucleotides agree with TRBD2. Germline V lookup: CDR1 SGHTA, CDR2 FQGNSA. The CDR3 runs to 15 residues. V was clipped by 3 bases and J by 1 base; unmatched bases: 3. The CDR3 protein is CASSLGGSAKNIQYF. CDR3 in DNA: TGTGCCAGCAGCTTGGGCGGGAGCGCCAAAAACATTCAGTACTTC.

The chain is built from TRBV6-6 and TRBJ1-6; D gene uncertain. V was cut by 6 bases and J by 4 bases, with 10 bases left in between. The CDR3 loop spans 14 amino acids. Germline V lookup: CDR1 MNHNY, CDR2 SVGAGI (reference sequence). The CDR3: CASSRDLYNSPLHF. CDR3 DNA sequence: TGTGCCAGCAGCCGCGACTTATATAATTCACCCCTCCACTTT.

This sequence joins TRBV5-4 and TRBJ2-1; no definite D call. CDR3 size: 17 residues. Trimming pared 2 bases from V and 2 bases from J, leaving 17 bases between. CDR1 is SGHNT, CDR2 YYREEE, per germline (reference sequence). In nucleotides, the CDR3 is TGTGCCAGCAGCTTCGAGCCAATAGGAGTACCCTACAATGAGCAGTTCTTC. This translates into CASSFEPIGVPYNEQFF.

This chain uses TRBV9 with TRBJ1-6, with D unresolved. There are 15 residues in the CDR3. V was shortened by 3 bases and J by 0 bases, with 7 bases between the two germline ends. The germline gives CDR1 SGDLS, CDR2 YYNGEE. CDR3 loop: CASSGGSSYNSPLHF. For the CDR3, the DNA is TGTGCCAGCAGCGGAGGAAGCTCCTATAATTCACCCCTCCACTTT.

This chain links TRBV28 with TRBJ2-5, with 7 bases that match TRBD2. Germline lookup yields CDR1 MDHEN and CDR2 SYDVKM. V lost 8 bases, J lost 4 bases, and 13 bases stayed unmatched. This CDR3 spans 15 amino acids. The CDR3 DNA follows: TGTGCCAGCGGCCTAGCGGAGGGCCTCTCAGAGACCCAGTACTTC. Translated: CASGLAEGLSETQYF.

Turning to this clone: In the same sample, other DNA sequences code for this CDR3. This chain connects TRBV6-5 to TRBJ1-2; D gene ambiguous. Germline V gene sequence: CDR1 MNHEY, CDR2 SVGAGI. CDR3 length equals 14 residues. V was cut by 4 bases and J by 0 bases, with 9 bases left in between. The CDR3 loop is CASSSPGTNYGYTF. The CDR3 region has the DNA TGTGCCAGCAGTTCGCCGGGTACTAACTATGGCTACACCTTC.

This clone has just one count. V is TRBV6-5 and J is TRBJ1-2, with a possible D match to TRBD1 (6 bases). With 4 bases removed from V and 2 bases from J, the gap between germline ends came to 11 bases. The CDR3 consists of 14 residues. Per the germline V gene, CDR1 is MNHEY and CDR2 is SVGAGI. Here the CDR3 DNA reads TGTGCCAGCAGTTCGGCAGGGGAGAACTATGGCTACACCTTC. Residues: CASSSAGENYGYTF.

The chain recombines TRBV4-2 with TRBJ1-2; D remains unclear. Trimming shortened V by 5 bases and J by 3 bases, and 22 bases separated the two germline ends. The CDR3 covers 17 residues. Germline CDR1 and CDR2: LGHNA and YNFKEQ. The CDR3 region has the DNA TGTGCCAGCAGCAAATCTGGCCGGGAGGGCTTCGACTATGGCTACACCTTC. Translating gives CASSKSGREGFDYGYTF.

The chain couples TRBV4-3 to TRBJ1-5; TRBD1 is a possible D gene (6 bases). In germline, CDR1 is LGHNA, CDR2 YSLEER. Trimming pared 0 bases from V and 4 bases from J, leaving 10 bases between. This CDR3 has 15 amino acids. CDR3 region: CASSQDLRGNQPQHF. CDR3 bases: TGCGCCAGCAGCCAAGATCTAAGGGGGAATCAGCCCCAGCATTTT.

The gene calls are TRBV4-1 and TRBJ2-1; D remains ambiguous. Germline assignment: CDR1 MGHRA and CDR2 YSYEKL. V was shortened by 4 bases and J by 5 bases, with 9 bases between the two germline ends. CDR3 size: 13 residues. CDR3 DNA sequence: TGCGCCAGCAGCCGCCTTGCGAACAATGAGCAGTTCTTC. Amino acid sequence: CASSRLANNEQFF.

A few counts support this clone. The chain links TRBV29-1 to TRBJ2-2; 8 bases fit TRBD1. J gave up 1 base and V 5 bases, and 6 bases lay outside the gene matches. The CDR3 is 15 amino acids. CDR1 and CDR2 (germline): SQVTM, ANQGSEA. In DNA, the CDR3 is TGCAGCGTTTATGACAGGGGAGGGAACACCGGGGAGCTGTTTTTT. This translates into CSVYDRGGNTGELFF.

This rearrangement joins TRBV6-1 to TRBJ2-1, with TRBD2 matching 10 bases. Germline V gene lookup returns CDR1 MNHNS and CDR2 SASEGT. The CDR3 totals 16 residues. V gave up 4 bases and J gave up 0 bases; unmatched junction bases: 3. CDR3 DNA sequence: TGTGCCAGCAGTGCAAGCGGGGGGGCCTCCTACAATGAGCAGTTCTTC. This sequence encodes CASSASGGASYNEQFF.

The chain is built from TRBV6-1 and TRBJ2-3; tentative D call: TRBD1 (5 bases). This CDR3 has 13 amino acids. Trimming took off 5 bases at V and 9 bases at J, with 15 bases between the two ends. The germline V gene encodes CDR1 MNHNS and CDR2 SASEGT. For the CDR3, the DNA is TGTGCCAGCAGTCAGGAGCAGGGTTTGACGCAGTATTTT. Protein: CASSQEQGLTQYF.